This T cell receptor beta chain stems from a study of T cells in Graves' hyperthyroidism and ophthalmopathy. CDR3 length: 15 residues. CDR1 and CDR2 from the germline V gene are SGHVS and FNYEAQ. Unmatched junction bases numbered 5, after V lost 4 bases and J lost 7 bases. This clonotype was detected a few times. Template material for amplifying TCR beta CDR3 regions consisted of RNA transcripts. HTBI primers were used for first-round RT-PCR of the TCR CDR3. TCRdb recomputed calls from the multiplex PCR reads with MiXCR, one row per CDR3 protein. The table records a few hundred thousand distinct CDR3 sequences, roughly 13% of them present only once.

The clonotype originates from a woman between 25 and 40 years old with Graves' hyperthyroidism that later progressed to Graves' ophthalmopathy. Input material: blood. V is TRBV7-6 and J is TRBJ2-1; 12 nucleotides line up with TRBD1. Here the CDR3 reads CASSSGTGGPNEQFF. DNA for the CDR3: TGTGCCAGCAGCTCCGGGACAGGGGGCCCAAATGAGCAGTTCTTC.